The clone carrying this TCR beta chain came up a few times. A much larger clone lies a single base off, so this may be a read error. This entry comes from a study of low-dose radiotherapy and immunotherapy resistance in tumors. Study at large: The 200 mg/m2 dose of intravenous cyclophosphamide was given every two weeks, one day before radiation and immunotherapy.

Time point described: before trial treatment. V was trimmed by 6 bases and J by 3 bases, leaving 8 bases between them. The CDR3 is 12 amino acids. PCR amplification of the TCRs was performed with Phusion for approximately 20 PCR cycles, and it relied on a constant-region primer together with a V-primer adapter. Amplification (by in vitro transcription) was performed on isolated mRNA. TCRdb used MiXCR to reprocess the reads, holding one entry per CDR3 protein. The sample includes tens of thousands of distinct CDR3 sequences, about an eighth seen only once; the top ten take 5.5% to 7.5%. Specimen: PBMCs, collected before treatment. This rearrangement joins TRBV12-3 or TRBV12-4 to TRBJ2-5; D possibly matches TRBD1 or TRBD2 (5 bases each). This TCR was recovered from a female donor with ovarian cancer. The CDR3 coding sequence is TGTGCCAGCAGCCGAGGGGAAGAGACCCAGTACTTC. It codes for CASSRGEETQYF.